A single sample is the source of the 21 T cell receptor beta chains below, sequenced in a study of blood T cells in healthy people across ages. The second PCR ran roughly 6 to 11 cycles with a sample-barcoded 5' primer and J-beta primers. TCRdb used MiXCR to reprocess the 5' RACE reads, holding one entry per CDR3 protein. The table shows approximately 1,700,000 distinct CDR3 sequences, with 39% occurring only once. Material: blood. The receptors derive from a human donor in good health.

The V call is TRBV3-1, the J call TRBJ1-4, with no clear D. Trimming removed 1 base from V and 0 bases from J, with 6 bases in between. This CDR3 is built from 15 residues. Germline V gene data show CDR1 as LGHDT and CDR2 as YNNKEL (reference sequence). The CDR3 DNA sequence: TGTGCCAGCAGCCAAGTTTTAACAACTAATGAAAAACTGTTTTTT. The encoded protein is CASSQVLTTNEKLFF.

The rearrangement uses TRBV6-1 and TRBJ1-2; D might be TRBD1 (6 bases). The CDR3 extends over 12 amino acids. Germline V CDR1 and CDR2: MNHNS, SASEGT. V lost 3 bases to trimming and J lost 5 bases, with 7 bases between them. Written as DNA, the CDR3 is TGTGCCAGCAGTGATGGACAGTATGGCTACACCTTC. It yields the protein CASSDGQYGYTF.

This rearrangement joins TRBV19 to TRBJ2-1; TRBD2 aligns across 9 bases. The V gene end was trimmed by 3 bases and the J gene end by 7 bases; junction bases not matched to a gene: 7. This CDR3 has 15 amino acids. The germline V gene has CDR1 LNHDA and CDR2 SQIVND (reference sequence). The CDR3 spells CASSIGLAGRNEQFF. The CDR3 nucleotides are TGTGCCAGTAGTATTGGGCTAGCGGGGCGGAATGAGCAGTTCTTC.

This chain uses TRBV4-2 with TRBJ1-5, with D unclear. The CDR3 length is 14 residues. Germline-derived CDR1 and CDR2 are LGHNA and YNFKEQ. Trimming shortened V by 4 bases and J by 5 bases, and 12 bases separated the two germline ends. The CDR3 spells CASSRNRGDQPQHF. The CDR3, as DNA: TGTGCCAGCAGCCGAAACCGGGGAGATCAGCCCCAGCATTTT.

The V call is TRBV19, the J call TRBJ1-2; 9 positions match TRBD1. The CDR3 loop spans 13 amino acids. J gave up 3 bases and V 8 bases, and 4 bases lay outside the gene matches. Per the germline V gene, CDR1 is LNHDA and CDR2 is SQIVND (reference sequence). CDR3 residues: CASGDRGYYGYTF. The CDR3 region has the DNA TGTGCCAGTGGTGACAGGGGGTACTATGGCTACACCTTC.

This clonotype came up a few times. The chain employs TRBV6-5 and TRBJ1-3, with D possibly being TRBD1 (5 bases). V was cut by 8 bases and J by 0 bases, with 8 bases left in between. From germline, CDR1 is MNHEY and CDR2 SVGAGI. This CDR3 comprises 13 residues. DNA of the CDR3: TGTGCCAGCTCCAGGGCCTCTGGAAACACCATATATTTT. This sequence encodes CASSRASGNTIYF.

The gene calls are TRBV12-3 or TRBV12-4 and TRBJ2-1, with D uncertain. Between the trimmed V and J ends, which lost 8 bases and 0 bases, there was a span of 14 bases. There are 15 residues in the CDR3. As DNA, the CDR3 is TGTGCCAGCGCTAGGTCGGAGAGCTCCTACAATGAGCAGTTCTTC. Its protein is CASARSESSYNEQFF.

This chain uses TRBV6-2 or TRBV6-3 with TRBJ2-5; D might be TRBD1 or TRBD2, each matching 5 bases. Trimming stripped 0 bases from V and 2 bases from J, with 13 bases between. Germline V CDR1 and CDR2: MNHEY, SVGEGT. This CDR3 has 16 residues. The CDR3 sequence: CASSYSRGQQQETQYF. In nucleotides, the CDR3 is TGTGCCAGCAGTTACTCACGGGGCCAGCAACAAGAGACCCAGTACTTC.

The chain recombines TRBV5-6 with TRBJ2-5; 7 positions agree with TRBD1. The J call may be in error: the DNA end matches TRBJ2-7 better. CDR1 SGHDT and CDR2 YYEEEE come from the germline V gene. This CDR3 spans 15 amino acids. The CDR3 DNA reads TGTGCCAGCAGGTACGGGACAGCTTCATCCTACGAGCAGTACTTC. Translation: CASRYGTASSYEQYF.

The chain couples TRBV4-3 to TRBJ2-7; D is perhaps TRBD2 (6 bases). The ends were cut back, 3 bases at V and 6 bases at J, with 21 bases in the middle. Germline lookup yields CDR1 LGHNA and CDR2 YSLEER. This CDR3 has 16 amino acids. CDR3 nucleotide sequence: TGCGCCAGCAGCCAGGACCGGGACTCGGCCTTTGGCGAGCAGTACTTC. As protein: CASSQDRDSAFGEQYF.

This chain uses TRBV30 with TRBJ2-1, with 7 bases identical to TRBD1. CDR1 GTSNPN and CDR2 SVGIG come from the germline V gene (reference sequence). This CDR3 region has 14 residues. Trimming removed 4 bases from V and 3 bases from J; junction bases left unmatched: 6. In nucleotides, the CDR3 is TGTGCCTGGACCGGGACAGCGATCTACAATGAGCAGTTCTTC. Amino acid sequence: CAWTGTAIYNEQFF. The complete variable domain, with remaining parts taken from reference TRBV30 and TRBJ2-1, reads SQTIHQWPATLVQPVGSPLSLECTVEGTSNPNLYWYRQAAGRGLQLLFYSVGIGQISSEVPQNLSASRPQDRQFILSSKKLLLSDSGFYLCAWTGTAIYNEQFFGPGTRLTVL.

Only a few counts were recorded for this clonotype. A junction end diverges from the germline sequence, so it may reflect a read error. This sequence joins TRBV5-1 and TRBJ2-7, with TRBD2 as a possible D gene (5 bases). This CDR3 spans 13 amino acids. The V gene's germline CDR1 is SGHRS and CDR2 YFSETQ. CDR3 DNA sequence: TGCGCCAGCACCATCGGGGAGACACACGAGCGGTACTTC. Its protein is CASTIGETHERYF.

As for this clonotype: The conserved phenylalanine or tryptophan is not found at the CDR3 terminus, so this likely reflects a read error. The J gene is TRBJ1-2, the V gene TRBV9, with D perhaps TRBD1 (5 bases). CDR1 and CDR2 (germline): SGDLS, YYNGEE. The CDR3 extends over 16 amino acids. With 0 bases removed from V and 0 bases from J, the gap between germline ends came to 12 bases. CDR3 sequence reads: CASSVAAGGPNYGYTL. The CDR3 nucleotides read TGTGCCAGCAGCGTAGCCGCGGGGGGACCTAACTATGGCTACACCTTA.

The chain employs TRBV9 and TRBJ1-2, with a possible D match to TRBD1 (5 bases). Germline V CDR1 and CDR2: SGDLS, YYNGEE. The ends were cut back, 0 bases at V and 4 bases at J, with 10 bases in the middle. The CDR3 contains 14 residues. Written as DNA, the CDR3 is TGTGCCAGCAGCGTAGACCAGGGCCCCTATGGCTACACCTTC. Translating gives CASSVDQGPYGYTF.

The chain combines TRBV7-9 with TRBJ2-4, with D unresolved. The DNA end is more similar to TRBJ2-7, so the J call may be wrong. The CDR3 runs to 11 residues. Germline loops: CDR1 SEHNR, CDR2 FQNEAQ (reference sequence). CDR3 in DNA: TGTGCCAGCAGCAAATACTACGAGCAGTACTTC. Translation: CASSKYYEQYF.

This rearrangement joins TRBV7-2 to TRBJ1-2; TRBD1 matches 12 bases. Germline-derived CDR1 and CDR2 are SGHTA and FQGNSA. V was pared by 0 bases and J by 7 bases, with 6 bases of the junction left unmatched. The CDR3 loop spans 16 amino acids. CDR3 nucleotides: TGTGCCAGCAGCTTAGCGCCGGGACAGGGGGCGGCTGGCTACACCTTC. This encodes CASSLAPGQGAAGYTF.

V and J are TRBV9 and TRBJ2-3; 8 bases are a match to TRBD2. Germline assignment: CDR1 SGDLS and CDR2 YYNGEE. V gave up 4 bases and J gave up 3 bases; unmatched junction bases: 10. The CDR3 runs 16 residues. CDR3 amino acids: CASSPGGGSQTDTQYF. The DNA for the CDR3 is TGTGCCAGCAGCCCCGGGGGGGGATCCCAAACAGATACGCAGTATTTT. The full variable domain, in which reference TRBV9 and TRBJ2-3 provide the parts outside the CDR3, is DSGVTQTPKHLITATGQRVTLRCSPRSGDLSVYWYQQSLDQGLQFLIQYYNGEERAKGNILERFSAQQFPDLHSELNLSSLELGDSALYFCASSPGGGSQTDTQYFGPGTRLTVL.

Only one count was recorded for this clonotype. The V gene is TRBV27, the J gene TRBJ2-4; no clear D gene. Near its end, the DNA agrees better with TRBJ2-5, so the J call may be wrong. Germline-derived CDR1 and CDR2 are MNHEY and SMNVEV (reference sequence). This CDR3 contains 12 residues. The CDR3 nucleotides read TGTGCCAGCGCACAAATCGGGGAGACCCAGTACTTC. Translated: CASAQIGETQYF.

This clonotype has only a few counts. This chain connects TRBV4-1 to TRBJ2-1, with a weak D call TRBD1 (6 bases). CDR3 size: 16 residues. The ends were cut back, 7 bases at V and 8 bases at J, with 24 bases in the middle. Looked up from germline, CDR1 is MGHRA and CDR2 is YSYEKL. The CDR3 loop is CASNRDAGAVVYEQFF. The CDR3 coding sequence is TGCGCCAGCAACAGGGATGCAGGGGCTGTCGTATATGAGCAGTTCTTC.

The CDR3 region has the DNA TGTGCCAGCAGCTTAAGTGCGGGGAGTACGTCCGGGGAGCTGTTTTTT. Its protein is CASSLSAGSTSGELFF. The chain couples TRBV11-1 to TRBJ2-2; TRBD2 is a possible D gene (6 bases). This CDR3 region has 16 residues. Per the germline V gene, CDR1 is SGHAT and CDR2 is FQDESV (reference sequence). The ends were cut back, 2 bases at V and 6 bases at J, with 16 bases in the middle.

This CDR3 reads CSARDPTQNYNEQFF. DNA for the CDR3: TGCAGTGCTAGAGATCCAACGCAAAACTACAATGAGCAGTTCTTC. The gene calls are TRBV20-1 and TRBJ2-1; no clear D gene. CDR1 and CDR2 from the germline V gene are DFQATT and SNEGSKA (reference sequence). The length of the CDR3 is 15 residues. V was cut by 0 bases and J by 3 bases, with 12 bases left in between.